These T cell receptor beta chains were read from a single sample in a study of blood T cell repertoires in COVID-19. The table came from immunoSEQ multiplex PCR; TCRdb's copy has only in-frame clones and leaves some out. The sample has 180,000 or so clones, less than 85% seen once; the top ten hold approximately 13%. The sequenced material came from peripheral blood. These receptors were taken from a man in his fifties or sixties who had recovered from COVID-19. The CDR3 runs from the conserved cysteine through the conserved F or W. A D gene is named only where the DNA matches it firmly. Not every row has a clone size; where given, it reads once, few, many or a size class.

d_gene	len	v_gene	abundance	j_gene	CDR3aa	CDR3nt
.	15	TRBV4-2	.	TRBJ1-2	CASSQGAGLNYGYTF	TGTGCCAGCAGCCAAGGGGCAGGGCTAAATTATGGCTACACCTTC
TRBD1	14	TRBV30	few	TRBJ1-1	CAWSRDRVDTEAFF	TGTGCCTGGAGTCGGGACAGGGTGGACACTGAAGCTTTCTTT
.	13	TRBV2	.	TRBJ1-6	CASSDQGASPLHF	TGTGCCAGCAGTGACCAGGGCGCTTCACCCCTCCACTTT
.	17	TRBV29-1	.	TRBJ2-7	CSVKGQPSMSSLREQYF	TGCAGCGTCAAAGGACAGCCATCGATGTCCTCTCTACGCGAGCAGTACTTC
TRBD2	16	TRBV27	once	TRBJ2-1	CASSLSLAGAGNEQFF	TGTGCCAGCAGTTTATCACTAGCGGGAGCCGGTAATGAGCAGTTCTTC
.	14	TRBV29-1	.	TRBJ1-2	CSVGEASRSYGYTF	TGCAGCGTCGGTGAGGCCTCGAGGAGTTATGGCTACACCTTC
TRBD1	16	TRBV5-1	.	TRBJ1-1	CASSSGTGWQSAEAFF	TGCGCCAGCAGCTCCGGGACAGGGTGGCAATCAGCTGAAGCTTTCTTT
.	14	TRBV24-1	.	TRBJ1-2	CATAPGYEGGGYTF	TGTGCCACCGCTCCGGGCTATGAGGGAGGAGGCTACACCTTC
TRBD2	19	TRBV3-1/TRBV3-2	.	TRBJ2-5	CASSPPRQIHWGGGETQYF	TGTGCCAGCAGCCCCCCCCGGCAAATCCACTGGGGGGGTGGAGAGACCCAGTACTTC
TRBD1	18	TRBV6-1	.	TRBJ2-5	CASSEALRGQGARETQYF	TGTGCCAGCAGTGAAGCGCTTCGAGGACAGGGGGCGAGGGAGACCCAGTACTTC
TRBD1	12	TRBV19	.	TRBJ2-7	CASMGDSYEQYF	TGTGCCAGTATGGGGGACAGCTACGAGCAGTACTTC
TRBD2	14	TRBV18	.	TRBJ2-3	CASQLLADTDTQYF	TGTGCCAGCCAGCTACTAGCGGACACAGATACGCAGTATTTT
TRBD2	12	TRBV12-3/TRBV12-4	.	TRBJ2-7	CASSLTSGRQYF	TGTGCCAGCAGTCTGACTAGCGGGAGACAGTACTTC
.	14	TRBV10-3	.	TRBJ2-7	CAISEWEEGYEQYF	TGTGCCATCAGTGAATGGGAGGAGGGGTACGAGCAGTACTTC
TRBD1	13	TRBV5-1	.	TRBJ1-2	CASSTTGLYGYTF	TGCGCCAGCAGCACGACAGGGCTCTATGGCTACACCTTC
.	11	TRBV6-1	once	TRBJ2-7	CASSDLYEQYF	TGTGCCAGCAGTGACCTCTACGAGCAGTACTTC
TRBD2	16	TRBV5-1	.	TRBJ2-3	CASSLYGTSGTDTQYF	TGCGCCAGCAGCTTGTATGGGACTAGCGGCACAGATACGCAGTATTTT